The 5 T cell receptor beta chains below were found in one sample sequenced in a study of T cell responses to AZD1222 COVID-19 vaccine. The assay was immunoSEQ multiplex PCR, and TCRdb's table has in-frame clones only and misses some. The sample includes 75,000 to 100,000 clones, approximately 90% of them seen just once. The material sequenced was peripheral blood, taken on day 0 of AZD1222 vaccination. These receptors originate from an adult in good health.

The J gene is TRBJ2-4, the V gene TRBV7-7; 9 positions match TRBD1. The CDR3 is 21 residues long. Germline V gene data show CDR1 as SSHAT and CDR2 as FNYEAQ (reference sequence). Trimming at V came to 1 base and at J to 0 bases, leaving 16 bases not matched to a gene. The CDR3 spells CASSLVGRGTGPRVAKNIQYF. The CDR3 region has the DNA TGTGCCAGCAGCTTAGTGGGGCGAGGGACAGGGCCTCGTGTAGCCAAAAACATTCAGTACTTC.

This chain uses TRBV19 with TRBJ1-1, with 10 bases lining up with TRBD1. J gave up 1 base and V 6 bases, and 5 bases lay outside the gene matches. The CDR3 loop spans 15 amino acids. Germline V gene data show CDR1 as LNHDA and CDR2 as SQIVND (reference sequence). The CDR3: CASRYWTGGNTEAFF. CDR3 in DNA: TGTGCCAGTAGATATTGGACAGGGGGGAACACTGAAGCTTTCTTT. Looking up the rest from reference TRBV19 and TRBJ1-1 gives the full variable domain: DGGITQSPKYLFRKEGQNVTLSCEQNLNHDAMYWYRQDPGQGLRLIYYSQIVNDFQKGDIAEGYSVSREKKESFPLTVTSAQKNPTAFYLCASRYWTGGNTEAFFGQGTRLTVV.

As to this clone: Additional DNA sequences in this sample encode the identical CDR3. This rearrangement joins TRBV28 to TRBJ1-2; D is unclear. CDR1 and CDR2 (germline): MDHEN, SYDVKM. Trimming took off 2 bases at V and 0 bases at J, with 1 base between the two ends. The CDR3 has 12 residues. CDR3 loop: CASSLANYGYTF. In nucleotides, the CDR3 is TGTGCCAGCAGTTTAGCTAACTATGGCTACACCTTC.

The CDR3 region is CASSQGDYGYTF. CDR3 in DNA: TGTGCCAGCAGCCAGGGGGACTATGGCTACACCTTC. The chain couples TRBV6-2 or TRBV6-3 to TRBJ1-2; TRBD1 agrees at 7 bases. The CDR3 extends over 12 amino acids. The germline V gene encodes CDR1 MNHEY and CDR2 SVGEGT. The ends lost 6 bases at V and 3 bases at J; junction bases unmatched: 1.

J is TRBJ1-6 and V is TRBV30, with D perhaps matching TRBD1 (6 bases). This CDR3 has 15 residues. The germline gives CDR1 GTSNPN, CDR2 SVGIG (reference sequence). V lost 2 bases, J lost 7 bases, and 15 bases lay in between. The CDR3 nucleotides are TGTGCCTGGAGTCACAAGGACAGTGCCAATTCACCCCTCCACTTT. Translated, it gives CAWSHKDSANSPLHF.